This TCR beta chain derives from a study of vaccination and CD4 T cells after COVID-19. With regard to this clonotype: Antigen: not known.

Treatment indicated: roughly ten-day PBMC culture with coronavirus spike peptide pools or control peptides (ViraFEST assay). The Oncomine TCR Beta short-read assay sequenced DNA from cultured CD4+ T cells. TCRdb reprocessed the PCR reads via MiXCR and lists one record per CDR3 protein. The sample has roughly 4,100 distinct CDR3 sequences, approximately 40% seen once; the top ten hold approximately 54%. Trimming took 4 bases from V and 1 from J, leaving 10 bases between them. Germline CDR1 is SGHTA and CDR2 is FQGTGA. CDR3 length: 14 residues. Sequenced sample: CD4+ T cells from blood, cultured in vitro. The sequence was obtained from a human donor who had recovered from COVID-19. The J gene is TRBJ1-1, the V gene TRBV7-3; D is possibly TRBD1 (5 bases). Here the CDR3 DNA reads TGTGCCAGCAGCTCGGGACCGACGAACACTGAAGCTTTCTTT. Translation gives CASSSGPTNTEAFF.